These 32 T cell receptor beta chains came from one sample sequenced in a study of cytomegalovirus exposure and HLA in healthy donors. It was with 60 Vbeta and 13 Jbeta primers that the PCR ran. Profiled with immunoSEQ multiplex PCR; TCRdb holds only in-frame clones, not every one. The sample contains under 250,000 clones, roughly 85% of which appear only once. The sample was PBMCs. The receptors were sampled from a male donor in good health and CMV-seronegative.

The chain carries TRBV18 and TRBJ1-5, with D tentatively TRBD1 (5 bases). Germline V lookup: CDR1 KGHSH, CDR2 LQKENI. This CDR3 has 14 residues. Trimming left V 4 bases short and J 2 bases short, with 9 bases between. Here the CDR3 DNA reads TGTGCCAGCTCACAGCAGGGCCGCAATCAGCCCCAGCATTTT. Amino acids: CASSQQGRNQPQHF.

This clone was seen more than once but under ten times. The chain couples TRBV19 to TRBJ2-1; TRBD1 is a possible D gene (5 bases). The germline V gene has CDR1 LNHDA and CDR2 SQIVND (reference sequence). Between the trimmed V and J ends, which lost 2 bases and 0 bases, there was a span of 14 bases. The CDR3 is 17 amino acids. The CDR3 is CASSIQGGRRSYNEQFF. The CDR3 bases are TGTGCCAGTAGTATACAGGGTGGGCGGCGCTCCTACAATGAGCAGTTCTTC.

The chain joins TRBV2 to TRBJ1-4; D uncertain. Germline V CDR1 and CDR2: SNHLY, FYNNEI. The CDR3 runs 15 residues. V lost 1 base, J lost 8 bases, and 14 bases lay in between. For the CDR3, the DNA is TGTGCCAGCAGTGAAGGTTTGAGGGCCCACGAAAAACTGTTTTTT. Its translation: CASSEGLRAHEKLFF. Combining the CDR3 with reference TRBV2 and TRBJ1-4 gives the whole variable domain EPEVTQTPSHQVTQMGQEVILRCVPISNHLYFYWYRQILGQKVEFLVSFYNNEISEKSEIFDDQFSVERPDGSNFTLKIRSTKLEDSAMYFCASSEGLRAHEKLFFGSGTQLSVL.

Notes on this clone: At the DNA level, this CDR3 is encoded by other sequences in the same sample as well. The chain uses TRBV7-9 and TRBJ1-2, with a tentative D call TRBD1 (6 bases). V gave up 3 bases and J gave up 6 bases, with 8 bases separating them. CDR3 length equals 12 residues. CDR1 and CDR2 from the germline V gene are SEHNR and FQNEAQ (reference sequence). The CDR3 loop is CASSFNRDGYTF. CDR3 sequence (DNA): TGTGCCAGCAGCTTCAACAGGGATGGCTACACCTTC.

Note on this clone: Other nucleotide sequences in the sample specify the same CDR3. This sequence joins TRBV7-2 and TRBJ2-7; 10 bases match TRBD2. Germline V gene lookup returns CDR1 SGHTA and CDR2 FQGNSA. With V trimmed by 2 bases and J by 4 bases, 5 bases remained unmatched. This CDR3 spans 15 amino acids. For the CDR3, the DNA is TGTGCCAGCAGCTTAAGGACTAGCGGTGATTACGAGCAGTACTTC. The encoded protein is CASSLRTSGDYEQYF.

The rearrangement links TRBV10-1 to TRBJ2-5; 7 bases map to TRBD1. The closer fit of TRBJ2-7 to the DNA end suggests the J call may be wrong. This CDR3 has 13 residues. CDR1 is WNHNN and CDR2 is SYGVQD in the germline V gene (reference sequence). The CDR3, as DNA: TGCGCCAGCAGTGGGACAGGAGCCTACGAGCAGTACTTC. Translated, it gives CASSGTGAYEQYF.

The chain recombines TRBV19 with TRBJ2-7, with D perhaps TRBD1 (5 bases). CDR3 size: 13 residues. Trimming took off 8 bases at V and 3 bases at J, with 14 bases between the two ends. Germline V gene sequence: CDR1 LNHDA, CDR2 SQIVND (reference sequence). This CDR3 is CASSADRNYEQYF. Here the CDR3 DNA reads TGTGCCAGTTCCGCCGACAGAAACTACGAGCAGTACTTC.

J is TRBJ2-7 and V is TRBV9; 7 bases are shared with TRBD1. Losses at the gene ends were 4 bases for V and 6 bases for J; bases not matched to a gene: 4. Germline values: CDR1 SGDLS, CDR2 YYNGEE. The CDR3 consists of 12 residues. The DNA for the CDR3 is TGTGCCAGCAGCCCCCGACAGGGCGAGCAGTACTTC. Its protein product is CASSPRQGEQYF.

This chain uses TRBV9 with TRBJ2-3; D uncertain. CDR3 length equals 14 residues. Trimming shortened V by 0 bases and J by 2 bases, and 7 bases separated the two germline ends. Per the germline V gene, CDR1 is SGDLS and CDR2 is YYNGEE. The CDR3 sequence is CASSVDSSTDTQYF. The CDR3 DNA sequence: TGTGCCAGCAGCGTAGACAGCTCCACAGATACGCAGTATTTT.

This clone showed up just a few times. The chain is built from TRBV6-5 and TRBJ2-1; 7 positions match TRBD1. CDR1 and CDR2 (germline): MNHEY, SVGAGI. The V and J ends lost 3 bases and 3 bases, in that order; junction bases with no gene match: 5. This CDR3 region has 15 residues. The CDR3 DNA is TGTGCCAGCAGTTATACAGGGGATAACTACAATGAGCAGTTCTTC. It encodes CASSYTGDNYNEQFF.

The rearrangement links TRBV7-2 to TRBJ1-2; unclear D gene. Trimming took off 3 bases at V and 7 bases at J, with 12 bases between the two ends. Germline CDR1 SGHTA, CDR2 FQGNSA. This CDR3 is built from 13 residues. The CDR3 DNA reads as TGTGCCAGCAGCTTGGGGAGGGTTAGTGGCTACACCTTC. Amino acids: CASSLGRVSGYTF. Supplemented by reference TRBV7-2 and TRBJ1-2, the full variable domain reads GAGVSQSPSNKVTEKGKDVELRCDPISGHTALYWYRQSLGQGLEFLIYFQGNSAPDKSGLPSDRFSAERTGGSVSTLTIQRTQQEDSAVYLCASSLGRVSGYTFGSGTRLTVV.

This clone was recorded once. The CDR3 here is CASSRQGWQQPQHF. In DNA, the CDR3 is TGTGCCAGCAGCAGACAGGGGTGGCAGCAGCCCCAGCATTTT. The rearrangement joins TRBV28 to TRBJ1-5, with 8 bases identical to TRBD1. This CDR3 contains 14 residues. Germline trimming cut 6 bases from V and 7 bases from J; bases unmatched to any gene: 8. CDR1 is MDHEN and CDR2 is SYDVKM in the germline V gene. The full variable domain, rest sourced from reference TRBV28 and TRBJ1-5, is DVKVTQSSRYLVKRTGEKVFLECVQDMDHENMFWYRQDPGLGLRLIYFSYDVKMKEKGDIPEGYSVSREKKERFSLILESASTNQTSMYLCASSRQGWQQPQHFGDGTRLSIL.

The V call is TRBV27, the J call TRBJ2-2; D is unresolved. Trimming stripped 0 bases from V and 4 bases from J, with 9 bases between. The V gene's germline CDR1 is MNHEY and CDR2 SMNVEV (reference sequence). The CDR3 is made up of 15 amino acids. The CDR3 region is CASSLSVSGTGELFF. The DNA for the CDR3 is TGTGCCAGCAGTTTATCTGTGTCGGGCACCGGGGAGCTGTTTTTT.

This clone occurred a few times. CDR3 nucleotide sequence: TGTGCCATCAGTGTTAGGCAGTATGTAGCGGGGTACAATGAGCAGTTCTTC. Protein product: CAISVRQYVAGYNEQFF. The genes are TRBV10-3 and TRBJ2-1; 8 positions match TRBD2. The germline V gene has CDR1 ENHRY and CDR2 SYGVKD. V trimming: 4 bases; J trimming: 4 bases; junction bases outside the gene matches: 12. The CDR3 runs 17 residues.

V is TRBV7-2 and J is TRBJ2-5, with a possible D match to TRBD1 (5 bases). The CDR3 is 14 residues long. V dropped 6 bases and J dropped 5 bases, with 16 bases sitting between them. From germline, CDR1 is SGHTA and CDR2 FQGNSA. CDR3 in DNA: TGTGCCAGCAGTTCAGGGTTCGTGGAGGAGACCCAGTACTTC. It specifies CASSSGFVEETQYF.

The chain is built from TRBV13 and TRBJ2-1, with D uncertain. The length of the CDR3 is 13 residues. Trimming took off 3 bases at V and 3 bases at J, with 6 bases between the two ends. Germline-derived CDR1 and CDR2 are PRHDT and FYEKMQ (reference sequence). The DNA for the CDR3 is TGTGCCAGCAGCTTCCCAGACTACAATGAGCAGTTCTTC. The encoded protein is CASSFPDYNEQFF.

J is TRBJ2-7 and V is TRBV19; D gene ambiguous. This CDR3 is built from 13 residues. Trimming removed 4 bases at V and 0 bases at J, with 7 bases between. Germline CDR1 is LNHDA and CDR2 is SQIVND (reference sequence). The CDR3 region has the DNA TGTGCCAGTAGTAGGCAGGACTCCTACGAGCAGTACTTC. It codes for CASSRQDSYEQYF. Full variable domain (outside the CDR3, taken from reference TRBV19 and TRBJ2-7): DGGITQSPKYLFRKEGQNVTLSCEQNLNHDAMYWYRQDPGQGLRLIYYSQIVNDFQKGDIAEGYSVSREKKESFPLTVTSAQKNPTAFYLCASSRQDSYEQYFGPGTRLTVT.

The chain couples TRBV28 to TRBJ2-7, with D maybe TRBD1 (6 bases). Germline lookup yields CDR1 MDHEN and CDR2 SYDVKM. V shed 5 bases and J shed 6 bases, with 17 bases lying between them. The CDR3 has 14 residues. The CDR3 nucleotides are TGTGCCAGCAGTGTAATACCACAGGGATCCGAGCAGTACTTC. Protein: CASSVIPQGSEQYF.

The chain uses TRBV21-1 and TRBJ1-2. TRBV21-1 is annotated as a pseudogene. The CDR3 sequence is 14 residues long. The CDR3 is CASSKAAGGYGYTF. The DNA for the CDR3 is TGTGCCAGCAGCAAAGCGGCGGGTGGCTATGGCTACACCTTC.

This chain joins TRBV7-3 and TRBJ2-1; D ambiguous. Germline V gene sequence: CDR1 SGHTA, CDR2 FQGTGA. There are 13 residues in the CDR3. V lost 2 bases and J lost 2, with 4 bases in between. The CDR3 DNA reads TGTGCCAGCAGCTTAGCGGCCTACAATGAGCAGTTCTTC. The encoded protein is CASSLAAYNEQFF.

The rearrangement uses TRBV18 and TRBJ1-5; 8 nucleotides match TRBD1. CDR1 KGHSH and CDR2 LQKENI come from the germline V gene. V lost 3 bases and J lost 0; bases outside the gene matches: 7. The CDR3 loop spans 17 amino acids. CDR3: CASSPSTGDYSNQPQHF. In DNA, the CDR3 is TGTGCCAGCTCACCCTCGACAGGGGACTATAGCAATCAGCCCCAGCATTTT. Drawing the rest from reference TRBV18 and TRBJ1-5, the complete variable domain is NAGVMQNPRHLVRRRGQEARLRCSPMKGHSHVYWYRQLPEEGLKFMVYLQKENIIDESGMPKERFSAEFPKEGPSILRIQQVVRGDSAAYFCASSPSTGDYSNQPQHFGDGTRLSIL.

The chain links TRBV7-2 to TRBJ2-7; 7 positions agree with TRBD1. The V segment lost 6 bases and the J segment 6 bases; nucleotides outside the gene matches: 8. The CDR3 has 13 amino acids. Germline CDR1 SGHTA, CDR2 FQGNSA. CDR3 amino acids: CASRGARGSEQYF. The DNA for the CDR3 is TGTGCCAGCAGGGGGGCCAGGGGGTCCGAGCAGTACTTC.

The chain is built from TRBV4-1 and TRBJ2-1; D is possibly TRBD2 (6 bases). Germline CDR1 is MGHRA and CDR2 is YSYEKL. The length of the CDR3 is 16 residues. The V end was cut by 7 bases, the J end by 6 bases, with 22 bases between. The DNA of the CDR3 is TGCGCCAGCAAGCCCGACCCCGCGGGAAGGGGCAATGAGCAGTTCTTC. It yields the protein CASKPDPAGRGNEQFF.

This clone was found once. The V gene is TRBV6-5, the J gene TRBJ1-6; 7 bases fit TRBD1. This CDR3 is built from 15 residues. V lost 2 bases, J lost 10 bases, and 8 bases stayed unmatched. Germline CDR1 MNHEY, CDR2 SVGAGI. In DNA form, the CDR3 reads TGTGCCAGCAGTTACCTCGACAGGGTCGGGTCACCCCTCCACTTT. It is translated as CASSYLDRVGSPLHF.

This chain's CDR3 is CASQRTSEINEQFF. In DNA form, the CDR3 reads TGTGCCAGCCAAAGGACTAGCGAGATCAATGAGCAGTTCTTC. The chain uses TRBV9 and TRBJ2-1; 9 bases are shared with TRBD2. This CDR3 has 14 residues. Trimming removed 7 bases from V and 6 bases from J; junction bases left unmatched: 8. Germline V CDR1 and CDR2: SGDLS, YYNGEE.

This clone was counted a few times. The rearrangement joins TRBV9 to TRBJ1-2; no definite D call. The CDR3 sequence is 16 residues long. Trimming shortened V by 0 bases and J by 0 bases, and 12 bases separated the two germline ends. Germline-derived CDR1 and CDR2 are SGDLS and YYNGEE. The CDR3 DNA follows: TGTGCCAGCAGCGTAGGGGGAGCCGAGACTAACTATGGCTACACCTTC. Its translation: CASSVGGAETNYGYTF.

The J gene is TRBJ1-1, the V gene TRBV7-6; D perhaps matches TRBD1 (6 bases). V was shortened by 1 base and J by 1 base, with 16 bases between the two germline ends. Germline V gene sequence: CDR1 SGHVS, CDR2 FNYEAQ. The CDR3 contains 17 residues. DNA of the CDR3: TGTGCCAGCAGCTTAGAGGGGGACGTGGGCGGGAACACTGAAGCTTTCTTT. Translated, it gives CASSLEGDVGGNTEAFF.

Only a few counts were recorded for this clone. The chain employs TRBV5-4 and TRBJ1-2; maybe TRBD1 (6 bases). Trimming removed 0 bases from V and 4 bases from J, with 13 bases in between. CDR1 and CDR2 from the germline V gene are SGHNT and YYREEE (reference sequence). There are 15 residues in the CDR3. The DNA for the CDR3 is TGTGCCAGCAGCTTGGAGCCAAGGGGGAGCTATGGCTACACCTTC. It translates to CASSLEPRGSYGYTF.

The chain links TRBV5-1 to TRBJ2-2, with 8 bases that match TRBD1. The CDR3 runs 17 residues. Germline lookup yields CDR1 SGHRS and CDR2 YFSETQ. The junction had 10 bases not matched to a gene; V was cut back by 4 bases and J by 2 bases. CDR3 DNA sequence: TGCGCCAGCAGCAGAAGGACACAGGGGGATAACACCGGGGAGCTGTTTTTT. Amino acids: CASSRRTQGDNTGELFF.

This CDR3 reads CSVGHNTGELFF. The CDR3, as DNA: TGCAGCGTTGGACACAACACCGGGGAGCTGTTTTTT. The chain uses TRBV29-1 and TRBJ2-2; D gene unclear. The V gene's germline CDR1 is SQVTM and CDR2 ANQGSEA. CDR3 length: 12 residues. The V end was cut by 4 bases, the J end by 2 bases, with 5 bases between.

This rearrangement joins TRBV5-1 to TRBJ1-2; D is ambiguous. Germline V gives CDR1 SGHRS, CDR2 YFSETQ. V was clipped by 1 base and J by 6 bases, with 7 bases between them. The CDR3 covers 12 residues. The CDR3 DNA reads TGCGCCAGCAGCTTGTTTGAGGATGGCTACACCTTC. It translates to CASSLFEDGYTF.

About this clone itself: One end of the junction fails to match germline, which may point to a read error. V gene TRBV7-9 combines with J gene TRBJ1-2, with D possibly TRBD1 on 6 matching bases. Per germline, CDR1 SEHNR and CDR2 FQNEAQ (reference sequence). This CDR3 contains 14 residues. CDR3 amino acids: CSSSQQGFNYGYTF. The CDR3 nucleotides read TGTTCCAGCAGCCAACAGGGATTTAACTATGGCTACACCTTC.